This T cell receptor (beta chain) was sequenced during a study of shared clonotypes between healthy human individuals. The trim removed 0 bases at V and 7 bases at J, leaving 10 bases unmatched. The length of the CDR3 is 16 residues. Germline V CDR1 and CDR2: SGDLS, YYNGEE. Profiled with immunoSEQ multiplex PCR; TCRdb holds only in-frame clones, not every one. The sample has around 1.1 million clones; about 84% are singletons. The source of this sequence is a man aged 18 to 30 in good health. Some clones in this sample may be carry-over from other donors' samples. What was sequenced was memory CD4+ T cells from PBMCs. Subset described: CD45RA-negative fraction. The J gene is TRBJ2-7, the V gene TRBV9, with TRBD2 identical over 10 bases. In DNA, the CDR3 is TGTGCCAGCAGCGTAGACCCCAGCGGGAGGGCTTGGGAGCAGTACTTC. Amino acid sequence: CASSVDPSGRAWEQYF. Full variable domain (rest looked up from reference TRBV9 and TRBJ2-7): DSGVTQTPKHLITATGQRVTLRCSPRSGDLSVYWYQQSLDQGLQFLIQYYNGEERAKGNILERFSAQQFPDLHSELNLSSLELGDSALYFCASSVDPSGRAWEQYFGPGTRLTVT.